The next 27 T cell receptor beta chains were all read from a single sample in a study of blood T cell repertoires in COVID-19. Produced via immunoSEQ multiplex PCR; TCRdb's table is partial and in-frame only. The sample yields over 150,000 clones, more than 75% seen once. Sequencing was done on a sample of peripheral blood. Receptors were obtained from a man aged 45 to 65 who had recovered from COVID-19.

The chain uses TRBV3-1 (or the pseudogene TRBV3-2) and TRBJ1-3; D not resolved. The CDR3 runs to 13 residues. Between the trimmed V and J ends, which lost 1 base and 5 bases, there was a span of 6 bases. The germline CDR1 and CDR2 sequences are LGHDT and YNNKEL (reference sequence). CDR3 bases: TGTGCCAGCAGCCAAGTAGACAGAAACACCATATATTTT. Translated: CASSQVDRNTIYF.

This clone was recorded a few times. The genes are TRBV28 and TRBJ2-1, with 9 bases fitting TRBD1. The CDR3 contains 17 residues. V was clipped by 5 bases and J by 4 bases; unmatched bases: 12. Germline V CDR1 and CDR2: MDHEN, SYDVKM. The CDR3 DNA reads as TGTGCCAGCAGTGCCCCTCGGACAGGGGAGACTTACAATGAGCAGTTCTTC. Residues: CASSAPRTGETYNEQFF.

This clone was picked up one time. The gene calls are TRBV7-2 and TRBJ2-3; weak D call: TRBD1 (7 bases). Germline values: CDR1 SGHTA, CDR2 FQGNSA. The CDR3 loop spans 17 amino acids. V was trimmed by 0 bases and J by 1 base, leaving 14 bases between them. Written as DNA, the CDR3 is TGTGCCAGCAGCTTAGCGCGGGCCAGGGGGGGCACAGATACGCAGTATTTT. Translated, it gives CASSLARARGGTDTQYF.

The rearrangement links TRBV10-3 to TRBJ2-1; D possibly corresponds to TRBD1 (5 bases). The V and J ends lost 0 bases and 15 bases respectively, with 15 bases between them. Germline CDR1 is ENHRY and CDR2 is SYGVKD. This CDR3 has 13 amino acids. In DNA, the CDR3 is TGTGCCATCAGTGAGTCGTTAGGGGTGAATCCGTTCTTC. It encodes CAISESLGVNPFF.

This chain links TRBV29-1 with TRBJ2-1, with a tentative D call TRBD2 (6 bases). V was clipped by 4 bases and J by 9 bases, with 16 bases between them. This CDR3 is built from 13 residues. The V gene's germline CDR1 is SQVTM and CDR2 ANQGSEA. CDR3 protein: CSVGDLALGEQFF. The CDR3 DNA follows: TGCAGCGTTGGGGATCTAGCGTTGGGTGAGCAGTTCTTC.

This clone was counted a few times. The chain has TRBV6-5 and TRBJ1-6; the match to TRBD1 covers 7 bases. Germline CDR1 is MNHEY and CDR2 is SVGAGI. The CDR3 totals 16 residues. Trimming cost V 2 bases and J 5 bases; bases outside gene matches: 6. The CDR3 DNA reads as TGTGCCAGCAGTTACACTTGGGACAGCAATAATTCACCCCTCCACTTT. As protein: CASSYTWDSNNSPLHF.

V is TRBV9 and J is TRBJ1-5, with unresolved D. Per the germline V gene, CDR1 is SGDLS and CDR2 is YYNGEE. The CDR3 extends over 15 amino acids. Trimming took off 3 bases at V and 4 bases at J, with 14 bases between the two ends. CDR3 protein: CASSAAPAGNQPQHF. The CDR3 bases are TGTGCCAGCAGCGCAGCCCCGGCGGGGAATCAGCCCCAGCATTTT.

V is TRBV5-4 and J is TRBJ1-4; D ambiguous. This CDR3 has 15 amino acids. The V gene lost 3 bases and the J gene lost 0 bases, with 9 bases spanning the gap. CDR1 and CDR2 from the germline V gene are SGHNT and YYREEE (reference sequence). CDR3 residues: CASSSDFATNEKLFF. The CDR3 DNA follows: TGTGCCAGCAGCTCGGACTTTGCAACTAATGAAAAACTGTTTTTT. The variable domain in full, completed from reference TRBV5-4 and TRBJ1-4, reads ETGVTQSPTHLIKTRGQQVTLRCSSQSGHNTVSWYQQALGQGPQFIFQYYREEENGRGNFPPRFSGLQFPNYSSELNVNALELDDSALYLCASSSDFATNEKLFFGSGTQLSVL.

V gene TRBV11-3 combines with J gene TRBJ2-2, with no clear D. The germline V gene encodes CDR1 SGHNT and CDR2 YENEEA. The CDR3 consists of 13 residues. Trimming left V 4 bases short and J 5 bases short, with 8 bases between. Here the CDR3 DNA reads TGTGCCAGCAGCTCCTACAGTACCGGGGAGCTGTTTTTT. It codes for CASSSYSTGELFF. The full variable domain, with the rest looked up from reference TRBV11-3 and TRBJ2-2, is EAGVVQSPRYKIIEKKQPVAFWCNPISGHNTLYWYLQNLGQGPELLIRYENEEAVDDSQLPKDRFSAERLKGVDSTLKIQPAELGDSAVYLCASSSYSTGELFFGEGSRLTVL.

This chain links TRBV6-2 or TRBV6-3 with TRBJ2-6; D unresolved. CDR1 and CDR2 (germline): MNHEY, SVGEGT. The CDR3 is 15 amino acids. Trimming removed 2 bases at V and 0 bases at J, with 5 bases between. Here the CDR3 reads CASSYGSSGANVLTF. The CDR3 coding sequence is TGTGCCAGCAGTTACGGCAGCTCTGGGGCCAACGTCCTGACTTTC.

V is TRBV13 and J is TRBJ2-1; 14 bases are a match to TRBD2. V dropped 5 bases and J dropped 6; count of bases not matched to a gene: 3. The CDR3 covers 15 residues. CDR1 is PRHDT and CDR2 is FYEKMQ in the germline V gene (reference sequence). CDR3 DNA sequence: TGTGCCAGCAGCCTCGGGACTAGCGGGAGCAATGAGCAGTTCTTC. This sequence encodes CASSLGTSGSNEQFF. Filled out from reference TRBV13 and TRBJ2-1, the complete variable domain reads AAGVIQSPRHLIKEKRETATLKCYPIPRHDTVYWYQQGPGQDPQFLISFYEKMQSDKGSIPDRFSAQQFSDYHSELNMSSLELGDSALYFCASSLGTSGSNEQFFGPGTRLTVL.

The chain combines TRBV4-2 with TRBJ2-1; the D is unclear. CDR1 LGHNA and CDR2 YNFKEQ come from the germline V gene. The CDR3 sequence is 12 residues long. V shed 0 bases and J shed 15 bases, with 12 bases lying between them. CDR3 coding DNA: TGTGCCAGCAGCCAAGATCGGAGAAATACGTTCTTC. Its translation: CASSQDRRNTFF.

The genes are TRBV5-8 and TRBJ2-5, with 10 bases fitting TRBD2. This CDR3 is 17 amino acids long. V gave up 0 bases and J gave up 4 bases; unmatched junction bases: 9. Germline loops: CDR1 SGHTS, CDR2 YDEGEE. CDR3 sequence reads: CASSLERGLAGVETQYF. The DNA of the CDR3 is TGTGCCAGCAGCTTGGAGCGGGGTCTAGCGGGAGTAGAGACCCAGTACTTC. Drawing the rest from reference TRBV5-8 and TRBJ2-5, the complete variable domain is EAGVTQSPTHLIKTRGQQATLRCSPISGHTSVYWYQQALGLGLQFLLWYDEGEERNRGNFPPRFSGRQFPNYSSELNVNALELEDSALYLCASSLERGLAGVETQYFGPGTRLLVL.

This chain joins TRBV19 and TRBJ1-5, with D possibly being TRBD1 (6 bases). The CDR3 loop spans 17 amino acids. Germline-derived CDR1 and CDR2 are LNHDA and SQIVND (reference sequence). V was trimmed by 5 bases and J by 4 bases, leaving 21 bases between them. In DNA form, the CDR3 reads TGTGCCAGTAGTCCCCGGAAGGGTGGGAGGGGGAATCAGCCCCAGCATTTT. Amino acids: CASSPRKGGRGNQPQHF.

The chain combines TRBV19 with TRBJ1-2, with 10 bases aligning to TRBD1. Germline V lookup: CDR1 LNHDA, CDR2 SQIVND (reference sequence). The CDR3 contains 13 residues. The V and J ends lost 10 bases and 7 bases, in that order; junction bases with no gene match: 9. The CDR3 sequence: CATSDRGESGYTF. In DNA form, the CDR3 reads TGTGCCACTTCGGACAGGGGGGAAAGTGGCTACACCTTC. Based on the CDR3 plus reference TRBV19 and TRBJ1-2, the full variable domain is DGGITQSPKYLFRKEGQNVTLSCEQNLNHDAMYWYRQDPGQGLRLIYYSQIVNDFQKGDIAEGYSVSREKKESFPLTVTSAQKNPTAFYLCATSDRGESGYTFGSGTRLTVV.

The chain uses TRBV28 and TRBJ1-1; D is uncertain. CDR1 MDHEN and CDR2 SYDVKM come from the germline V gene. The CDR3 is 12 residues long. V lost 3 bases, J lost 7 bases, and 9 bases lay in between. The CDR3 DNA reads TGTGCCAGCAGTTTGAGTCCATTTGAAGCTTTCTTT. Translating it yields CASSLSPFEAFF. Together with reference TRBV28 and TRBJ1-1, the CDR3 gives the full variable domain: DVKVTQSSRYLVKRTGEKVFLECVQDMDHENMFWYRQDPGLGLRLIYFSYDVKMKEKGDIPEGYSVSREKKERFSLILESASTNQTSMYLCASSLSPFEAFFGQGTRLTVV.

The gene calls are TRBV6-6 and TRBJ1-1; 7 nucleotides agree with TRBD1. The CDR3 length is 15 residues. V gave up 5 bases and J gave up 0 bases; unmatched junction bases: 6. The germline V gene encodes CDR1 MNHNY and CDR2 SVGAGI (reference sequence). The CDR3 loop reads CASSQPGQMNTEAFF. In DNA, the CDR3 is TGTGCCAGCAGTCAGCCGGGACAGATGAACACTGAAGCTTTCTTT.

This sequence joins TRBV7-3 and TRBJ2-2; 14 nucleotides line up with TRBD2. Trimming cost V 5 bases and J 6 bases; bases outside gene matches: 2. The CDR3 consists of 15 residues. The germline gives CDR1 SGHTA, CDR2 FQGTGA. The CDR3 loop reads CASSGTSGSPGELFF. The CDR3 nucleotides are TGTGCCAGCAGCGGGACTAGCGGGAGCCCCGGGGAGCTGTTTTTT.

The CDR3 loop is CASIPSGAGELFF. The CDR3 nucleotides read TGTGCCAGCATCCCCTCGGGGGCCGGGGAGCTGTTTTTT. The chain is built from TRBV6-2 or TRBV6-3 and TRBJ2-2; tentative D call: TRBD2 (6 bases). V gave up 7 bases and J gave up 6 bases, with 12 bases separating them. Looked up from germline, CDR1 is MNHEY and CDR2 is SVGEGT. This CDR3 has 13 residues.

The CDR3 DNA reads as TGTGCCAGCAGCGTTGGGATAGCGGGAGTCACAGATACGCAGTATTTT. Translating gives CASSVGIAGVTDTQYF. The V call is TRBV9, the J call TRBJ2-3; 9 bases align to TRBD2. This CDR3 is built from 16 residues. CDR1 and CDR2 (germline): SGDLS, YYNGEE. V shed 2 bases and J 2 bases; nucleotides not matched to a gene: 6.

V is TRBV5-1 and J is TRBJ2-7, with 7 nucleotides matching TRBD2. The CDR3 runs to 18 residues. Looked up from germline, CDR1 is SGHRS and CDR2 is YFSETQ. With V trimmed by 4 bases and J by 1 base, 17 bases remained unmatched. CDR3 sequence (DNA): TGCGCCAGCAGCAGTGGGAATTCCAGGACTAGAGATTCCTACGAGCAGTACTTC. It translates to CASSSGNSRTRDSYEQYF.

This sequence joins TRBV29-1 and TRBJ2-1; tentatively, D is TRBD1 (6 bases). Trimming stripped 1 base from V and 1 base from J, with 11 bases between. The CDR3 contains 15 residues. Germline CDR1 SQVTM, CDR2 ANQGSEA. Here the CDR3 DNA reads TGCAGCGTTGAAGGTGACAGGACATCCTACAATGAGCAGTTCTTC. This gives the protein CSVEGDRTSYNEQFF.

V gene TRBV7-2 combines with J gene TRBJ1-5; 9 nucleotides match TRBD1. The germline V gene has CDR1 SGHTA and CDR2 FQGNSA. This CDR3 contains 13 residues. Germline trimming cut 5 bases from V and 6 bases from J; bases unmatched to any gene: 2. The CDR3 region is CASSTGGFQPQHF. CDR3 bases: TGTGCCAGCAGCACAGGGGGCTTTCAGCCCCAGCATTTT.

The chain recombines TRBV5-4 with TRBJ2-2; 9 bases line up with TRBD1. The length of the CDR3 is 14 residues. V shed 6 bases and J 3 bases; nucleotides not matched to a gene: 3. The germline gives CDR1 SGHNT, CDR2 YYREEE (reference sequence). The CDR3 loop reads CASKQGADTGELFF. The DNA of the CDR3 is TGTGCCAGCAAACAGGGGGCGGACACCGGGGAGCTGTTTTTT.

The chain joins TRBV28 to TRBJ2-2; 10 bases align to TRBD1. Germline V gene lookup returns CDR1 MDHEN and CDR2 SYDVKM. The trim removed 5 bases at V and 2 bases at J, leaving 5 bases unmatched. The CDR3 contains 16 residues. CDR3 loop: CASSERDRGNTGELFF. The CDR3, as DNA: TGTGCCAGCAGTGAACGGGACAGGGGAAACACCGGGGAGCTGTTTTTT.

This rearrangement joins TRBV28 to TRBJ2-1; weak D call: TRBD2 (7 bases). V lost 4 bases, J lost 5 bases, and 15 bases lay in between. This CDR3 has 15 residues. Germline CDR1 reads MDHEN; CDR2 reads SYDVKM. The CDR3 reads CASSSPGGWDNEQFF. For the CDR3, the DNA is TGTGCCAGCAGTTCCCCGGGGGGCTGGGACAATGAGCAGTTCTTC.

The V gene is TRBV6-5, the J gene TRBJ2-5; D perhaps matches TRBD2 (7 bases). This CDR3 has 14 amino acids. CDR1 is MNHEY and CDR2 is SVGAGI in the germline V gene. V lost 2 bases and J 4 bases, leaving 11 bases between the germline ends. DNA for the CDR3: TGTGCCAGCAGTTACGAAGGGGGGGTAGAGACCCAGTACTTC. Its protein product is CASSYEGGVETQYF.